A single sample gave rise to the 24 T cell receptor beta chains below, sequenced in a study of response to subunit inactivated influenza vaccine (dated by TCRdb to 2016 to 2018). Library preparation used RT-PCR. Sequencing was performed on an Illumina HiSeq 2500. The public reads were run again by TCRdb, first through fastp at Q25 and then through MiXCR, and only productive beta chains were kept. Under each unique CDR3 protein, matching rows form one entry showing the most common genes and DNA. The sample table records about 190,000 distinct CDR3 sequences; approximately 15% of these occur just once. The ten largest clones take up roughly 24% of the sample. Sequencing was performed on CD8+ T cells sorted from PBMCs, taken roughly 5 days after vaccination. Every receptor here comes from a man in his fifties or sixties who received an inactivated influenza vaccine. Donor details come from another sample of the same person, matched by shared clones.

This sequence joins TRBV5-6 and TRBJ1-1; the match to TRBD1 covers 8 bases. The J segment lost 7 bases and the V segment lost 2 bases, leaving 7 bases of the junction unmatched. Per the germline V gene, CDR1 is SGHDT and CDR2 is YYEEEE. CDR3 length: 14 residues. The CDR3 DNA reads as TGTGCCAGCAGCTTTGGGACAGGCGCATATGAAGCTTTCTTT. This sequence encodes CASSFGTGAYEAFF.

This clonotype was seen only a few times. CDR3 sequence (DNA): TGCAGCGTAGACAGGGGCAATGAGCAGTTCTTC. Residues: CSVDRGNEQFF. The V call is TRBV29-1, the J call TRBJ2-1; 8 bases are shared with TRBD1. CDR3 size: 11 residues. CDR1 and CDR2 (germline): SQVTM, ANQGSEA. The V gene end was trimmed by 6 bases and the J gene end by 6 bases; junction bases not matched to a gene: 1.

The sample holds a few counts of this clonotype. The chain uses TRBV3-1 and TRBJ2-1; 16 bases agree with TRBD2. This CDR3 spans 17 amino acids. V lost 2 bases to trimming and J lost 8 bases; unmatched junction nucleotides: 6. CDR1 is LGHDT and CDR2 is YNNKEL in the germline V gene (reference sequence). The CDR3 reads CASSQNEGLAGGDEQFF. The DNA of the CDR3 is TGTGCCAGCAGCCAAAATGAGGGACTAGCGGGAGGGGATGAGCAGTTCTTC.

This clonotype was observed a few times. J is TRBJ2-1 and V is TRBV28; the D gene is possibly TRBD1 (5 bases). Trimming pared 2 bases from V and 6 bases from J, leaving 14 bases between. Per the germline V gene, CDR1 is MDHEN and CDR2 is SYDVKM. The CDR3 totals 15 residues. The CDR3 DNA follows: TGTGCCAGCAGTTTAATGGGGCAGGGTCGCAATGAGCAGTTCTTC. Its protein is CASSLMGQGRNEQFF.

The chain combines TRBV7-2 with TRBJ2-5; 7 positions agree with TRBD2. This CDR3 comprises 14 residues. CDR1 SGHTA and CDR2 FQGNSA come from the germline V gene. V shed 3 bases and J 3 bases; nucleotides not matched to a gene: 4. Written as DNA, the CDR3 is TGTGCCAGCAGCTTTCGACTAGCTGAAGAGACCCAGTACTTC. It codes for CASSFRLAEETQYF.

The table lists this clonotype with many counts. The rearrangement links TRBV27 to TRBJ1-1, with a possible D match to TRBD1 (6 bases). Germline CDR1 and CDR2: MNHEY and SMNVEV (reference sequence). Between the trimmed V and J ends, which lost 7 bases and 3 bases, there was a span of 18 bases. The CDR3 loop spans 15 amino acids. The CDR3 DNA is TGTGCCAGCATTGCGACGGAGGGGGTTCACACTGAAGCTTTCTTT. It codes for CASIATEGVHTEAFF.

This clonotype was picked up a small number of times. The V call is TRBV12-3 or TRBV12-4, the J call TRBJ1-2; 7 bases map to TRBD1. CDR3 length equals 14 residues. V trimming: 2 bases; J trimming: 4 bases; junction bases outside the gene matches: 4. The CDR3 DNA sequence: TGTGCCAGCAGTTTATCGGGACAGACCTATGGCTACACCTTC. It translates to CASSLSGQTYGYTF.

This CDR3 reads CASSVLPLGGSSYEQYF. The DNA for the CDR3 is TGTGCCAGCAGTGTCCTGCCTTTGGGGGGGAGCTCCTACGAGCAGTACTTC. The chain links TRBV28 to TRBJ2-7; 7 nucleotides agree with TRBD2. From germline, CDR1 is MDHEN and CDR2 SYDVKM. V shed 5 bases, J shed 0 bases, and the junction held 13 bases outside the gene matches. This CDR3 has 17 amino acids.

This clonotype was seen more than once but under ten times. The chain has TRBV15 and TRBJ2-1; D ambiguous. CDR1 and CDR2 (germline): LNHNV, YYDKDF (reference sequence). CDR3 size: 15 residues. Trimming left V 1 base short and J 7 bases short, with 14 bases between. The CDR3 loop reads CATSRGMAASNEQFF. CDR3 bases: TGTGCCACCAGCAGAGGGATGGCAGCTTCTAATGAGCAGTTCTTC.

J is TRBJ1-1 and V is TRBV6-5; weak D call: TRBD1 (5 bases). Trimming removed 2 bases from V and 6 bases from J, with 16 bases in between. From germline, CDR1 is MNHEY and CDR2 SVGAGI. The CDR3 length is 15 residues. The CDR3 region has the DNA TGTGCCAGCAGTTACAGCCGCAGGGTAGAGGCTGAAGCTTTCTTT. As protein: CASSYSRRVEAEAFF.

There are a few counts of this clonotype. The CDR3 DNA sequence: TGTGCCAGCGGCCCGGGCGAGCAGTACTTC. Residues: CASGPGEQYF. The rearrangement joins TRBV11-2 to TRBJ2-7, with D hard to call. The CDR3 runs to 10 residues. V was clipped by 8 bases and J by 6 bases, with 8 bases between them. CDR1 and CDR2 from the germline V gene are SGHAT and FQNNGV.

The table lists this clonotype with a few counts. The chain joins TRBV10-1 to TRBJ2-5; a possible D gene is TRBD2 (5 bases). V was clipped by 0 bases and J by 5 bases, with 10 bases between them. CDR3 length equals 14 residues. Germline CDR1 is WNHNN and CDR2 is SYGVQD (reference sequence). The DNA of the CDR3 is TGCGCCAGCAGTGAGTCTACGGGCGGGGAGACCCAGTACTTC. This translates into CASSESTGGETQYF.

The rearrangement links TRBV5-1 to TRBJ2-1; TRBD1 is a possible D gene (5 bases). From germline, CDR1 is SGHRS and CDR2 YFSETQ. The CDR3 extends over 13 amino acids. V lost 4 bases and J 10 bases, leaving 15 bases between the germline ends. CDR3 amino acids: CASSPLDSFEQFF. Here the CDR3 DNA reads TGCGCCAGCAGCCCCCTCGACAGCTTCGAGCAGTTCTTC.

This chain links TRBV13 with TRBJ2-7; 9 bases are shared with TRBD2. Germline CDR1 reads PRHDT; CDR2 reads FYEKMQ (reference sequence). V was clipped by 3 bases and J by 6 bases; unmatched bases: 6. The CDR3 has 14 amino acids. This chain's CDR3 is CASSFRGGALEQYF. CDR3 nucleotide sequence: TGTGCCAGCAGCTTTCGCGGGGGGGCACTCGAGCAGTACTTC. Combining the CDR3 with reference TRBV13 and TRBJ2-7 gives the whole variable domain AAGVIQSPRHLIKEKRETATLKCYPIPRHDTVYWYQQGPGQDPQFLISFYEKMQSDKGSIPDRFSAQQFSDYHSELNMSSLELGDSALYFCASSFRGGALEQYFGPGTRLTVT.

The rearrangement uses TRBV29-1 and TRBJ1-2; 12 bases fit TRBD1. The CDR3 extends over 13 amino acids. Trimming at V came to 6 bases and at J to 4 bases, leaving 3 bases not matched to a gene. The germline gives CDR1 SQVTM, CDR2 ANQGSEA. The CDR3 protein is CSVGTGGIYGYTF. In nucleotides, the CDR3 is TGCAGCGTCGGGACAGGGGGCATCTATGGCTACACCTTC.

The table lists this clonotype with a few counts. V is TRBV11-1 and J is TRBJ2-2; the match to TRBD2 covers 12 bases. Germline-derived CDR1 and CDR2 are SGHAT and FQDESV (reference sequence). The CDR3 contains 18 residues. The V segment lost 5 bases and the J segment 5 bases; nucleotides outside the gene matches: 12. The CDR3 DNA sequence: TGTGCCAGCAGCCCCCGCAAACTAGCGGGGGGTTTTACCGGGGAGCTGTTTTTT. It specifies CASSPRKLAGGFTGELFF.

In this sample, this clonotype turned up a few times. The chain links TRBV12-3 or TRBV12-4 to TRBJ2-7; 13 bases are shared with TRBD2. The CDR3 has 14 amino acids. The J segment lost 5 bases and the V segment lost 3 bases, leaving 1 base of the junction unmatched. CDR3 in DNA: TGTGCCAGCAGTTTCGGGACTAGCGGGAACGAGCAGTACTTC. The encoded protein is CASSFGTSGNEQYF.

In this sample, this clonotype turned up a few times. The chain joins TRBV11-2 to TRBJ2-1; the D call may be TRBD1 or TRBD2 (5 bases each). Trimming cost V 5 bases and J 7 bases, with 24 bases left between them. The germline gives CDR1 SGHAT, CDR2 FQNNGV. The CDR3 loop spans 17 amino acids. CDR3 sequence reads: CASSTTETDTPGNEQFF. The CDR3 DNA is TGTGCCAGCAGCACGACAGAGACTGACACGCCGGGAAATGAGCAGTTCTTC.

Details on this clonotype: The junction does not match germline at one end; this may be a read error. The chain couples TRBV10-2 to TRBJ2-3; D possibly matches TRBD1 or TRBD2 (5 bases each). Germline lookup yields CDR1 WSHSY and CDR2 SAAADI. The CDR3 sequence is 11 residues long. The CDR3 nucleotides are TGCGCCAGCAGTGAACCCCGGGGCTCTTTTTTT. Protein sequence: CASSEPRGSFF.

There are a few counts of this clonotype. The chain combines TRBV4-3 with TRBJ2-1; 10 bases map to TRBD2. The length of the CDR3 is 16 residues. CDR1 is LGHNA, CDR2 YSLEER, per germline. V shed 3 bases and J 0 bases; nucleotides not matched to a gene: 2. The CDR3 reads CASSQLAGGSYNEQFF. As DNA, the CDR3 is TGCGCCAGCAGCCAGTTAGCGGGAGGCTCCTACAATGAGCAGTTCTTC.

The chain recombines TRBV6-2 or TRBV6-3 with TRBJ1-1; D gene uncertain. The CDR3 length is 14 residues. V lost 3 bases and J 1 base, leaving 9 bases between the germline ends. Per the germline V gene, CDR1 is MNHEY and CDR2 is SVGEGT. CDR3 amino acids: CASSYRQRNTEAFF. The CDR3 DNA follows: TGTGCCAGCAGTTATCGGCAGAGGAACACTGAAGCTTTCTTT.

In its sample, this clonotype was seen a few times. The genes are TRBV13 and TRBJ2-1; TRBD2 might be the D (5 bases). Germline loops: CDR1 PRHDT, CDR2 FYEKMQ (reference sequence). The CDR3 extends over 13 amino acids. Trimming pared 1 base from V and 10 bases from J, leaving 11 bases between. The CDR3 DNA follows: TGTGCCAGCAGCTTAGCCATGATAGCGGAGCAGTTCTTC. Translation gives CASSLAMIAEQFF.

The CDR3 bases are TGCAGCGTTGAAGGTAGGGCAGGGCACTACGAGCAGTACTTC. As protein: CSVEGRAGHYEQYF. V and J are TRBV29-1 and TRBJ2-7, with D possibly matching TRBD1 (5 bases). Germline CDR1 is SQVTM and CDR2 is ANQGSEA. This CDR3 has 14 amino acids. Trimming shortened V by 1 base and J by 3 bases, and 13 bases separated the two germline ends.

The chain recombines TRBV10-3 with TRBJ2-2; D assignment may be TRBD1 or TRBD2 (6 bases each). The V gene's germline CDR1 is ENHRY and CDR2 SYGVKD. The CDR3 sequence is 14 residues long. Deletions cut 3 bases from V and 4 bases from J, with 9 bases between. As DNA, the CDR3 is TGTGCCATCAGTGATCCGGGGGCCACCGGGGAGCTGTTTTTT. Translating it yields CAISDPGATGELFF.